The TCR beta chain under discussion was sequenced for a study of T cell responses to AZD1222 COVID-19 vaccine. Germline CDR1 and CDR2: SNHLY and FYNNEI. The CDR3 runs 13 residues. V dropped 7 bases and J dropped 11; count of bases not matched to a gene: 13. Notes on this clone: Its antigen remains unidentified.

Study results and caveats: Spike regions recognized by vaccine-associated CD4 TCRs spanned the protein, led by 160-218 and 743-854. Spike-specific TCR depth and breadth grew after two AZD1222 doses. Possibly, clonal diversity was underestimated; donors were largely white British and included more females.

Clones were sequenced by immunoSEQ multiplex PCR, and TCRdb holds only the in-frame ones, with some missing. The table shows about 140,000 clones, with more than 80% occurring only once. The clonotype comes from an adult in good health. Material: peripheral blood, obtained on day 0 of MenACWY control vaccination. This chain connects TRBV2 to TRBJ1-1, with TRBD1 matching 7 bases. CDR3 residues: CASILNRGTEAFF. For the CDR3, the DNA is TGTGCCAGCATCCTAAACAGGGGTACAGAGGCTTTCTTT.